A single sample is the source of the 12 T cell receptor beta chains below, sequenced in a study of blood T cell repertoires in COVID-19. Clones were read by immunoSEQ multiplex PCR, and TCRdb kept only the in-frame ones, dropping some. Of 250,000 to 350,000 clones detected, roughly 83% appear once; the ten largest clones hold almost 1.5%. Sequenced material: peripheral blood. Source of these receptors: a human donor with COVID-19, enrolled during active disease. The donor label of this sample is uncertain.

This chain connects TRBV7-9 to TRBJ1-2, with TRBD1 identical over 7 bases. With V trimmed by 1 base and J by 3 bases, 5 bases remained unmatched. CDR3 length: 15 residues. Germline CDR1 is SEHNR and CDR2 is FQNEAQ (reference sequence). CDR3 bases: TGTGCCAGCAGCTTAGGGACAGGAGGAGACTATGGCTACACCTTC. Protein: CASSLGTGGDYGYTF.

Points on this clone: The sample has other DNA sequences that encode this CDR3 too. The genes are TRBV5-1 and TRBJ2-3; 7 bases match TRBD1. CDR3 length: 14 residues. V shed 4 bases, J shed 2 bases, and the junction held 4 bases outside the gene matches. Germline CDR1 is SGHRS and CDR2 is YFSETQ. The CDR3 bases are TGCGCCAGCAGCCCCGGACAGGCCACAGATACGCAGTATTTT. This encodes CASSPGQATDTQYF.

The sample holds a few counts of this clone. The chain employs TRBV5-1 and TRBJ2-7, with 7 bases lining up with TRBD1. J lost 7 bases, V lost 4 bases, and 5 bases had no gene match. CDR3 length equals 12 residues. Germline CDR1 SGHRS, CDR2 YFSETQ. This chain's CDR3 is CASSLTGEEQYF. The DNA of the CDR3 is TGCGCCAGCAGCCTCACAGGGGAAGAGCAGTACTTC.

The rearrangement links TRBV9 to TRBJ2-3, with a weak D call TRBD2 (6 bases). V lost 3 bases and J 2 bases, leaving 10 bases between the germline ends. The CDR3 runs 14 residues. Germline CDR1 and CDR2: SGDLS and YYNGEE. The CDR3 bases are TGTGCCAGCAGCGCGGGACTCTACACAGATACGCAGTATTTT. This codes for CASSAGLYTDTQYF.

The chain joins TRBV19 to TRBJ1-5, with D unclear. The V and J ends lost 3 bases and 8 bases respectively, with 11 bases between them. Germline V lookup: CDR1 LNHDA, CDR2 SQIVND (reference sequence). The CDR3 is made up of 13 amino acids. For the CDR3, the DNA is TGTGCCAGTAGTATGGATCGGGTTGAGCCCCAGCATTTT. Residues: CASSMDRVEPQHF.

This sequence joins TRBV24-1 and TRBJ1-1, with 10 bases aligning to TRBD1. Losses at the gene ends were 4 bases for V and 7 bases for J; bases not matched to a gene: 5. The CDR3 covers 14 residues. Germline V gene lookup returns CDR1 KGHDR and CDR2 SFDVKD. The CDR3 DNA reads TGTGCCACCAGTGACCCCCGGACAGGGGGTGAAGCTTTCTTT. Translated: CATSDPRTGGEAFF.

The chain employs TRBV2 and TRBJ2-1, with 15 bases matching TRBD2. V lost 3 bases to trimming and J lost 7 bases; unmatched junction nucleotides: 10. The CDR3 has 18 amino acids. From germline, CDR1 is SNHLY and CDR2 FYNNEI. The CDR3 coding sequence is TGTGCCAGCAGTGAGAGCCGGACTAGCGGGAGGGATAAGAATGAGCAGTTCTTC. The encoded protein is CASSESRTSGRDKNEQFF.

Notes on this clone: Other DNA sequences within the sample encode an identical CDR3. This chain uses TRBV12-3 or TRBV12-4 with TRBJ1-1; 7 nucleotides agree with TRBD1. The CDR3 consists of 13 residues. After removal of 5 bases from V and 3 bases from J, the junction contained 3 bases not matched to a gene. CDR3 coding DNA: TGTGCCAGCAGTCTGGACAGGTACACTGAAGCTTTCTTT. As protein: CASSLDRYTEAFF.

CDR3 residues: CASSPGLAGGPYIQYF. The CDR3, as DNA: TGTGCCAGCAGCCCGGGACTAGCGGGAGGGCCCTACATTCAGTACTTC. J is TRBJ2-4 and V is TRBV3-1 (or the pseudogene TRBV3-2); 16 bases are shared with TRBD2. This CDR3 comprises 16 residues. The V gene end was trimmed by 4 bases and the J gene end by 8 bases; junction bases not matched to a gene: 5. Germline V gene sequence: CDR1 LGHDT, CDR2 YNNKEL (reference sequence).

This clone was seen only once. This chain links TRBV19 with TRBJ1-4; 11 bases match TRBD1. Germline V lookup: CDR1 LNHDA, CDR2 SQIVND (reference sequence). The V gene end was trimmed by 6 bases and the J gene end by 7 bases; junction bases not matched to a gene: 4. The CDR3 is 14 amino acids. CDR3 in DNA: TGTGCCAGTAGCCCCGGGACAGGGGGTGAAAAACTGTTTTTT. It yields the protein CASSPGTGGEKLFF.

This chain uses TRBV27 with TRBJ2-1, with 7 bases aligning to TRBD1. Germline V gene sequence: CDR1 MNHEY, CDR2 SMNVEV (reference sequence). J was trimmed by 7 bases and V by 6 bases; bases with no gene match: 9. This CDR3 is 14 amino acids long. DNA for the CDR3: TGTGCCAGCAGCTTAAACAGGGGCCGGAATGAGCAGTTCTTC. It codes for CASSLNRGRNEQFF.

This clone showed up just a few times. CDR3 nucleotides: TGTGCCAGCAGTCTGAGGGCAGCGGGAGGGAACACAGATACGCAGTATTTT. Protein sequence: CASSLRAAGGNTDTQYF. This sequence joins TRBV7-2 and TRBJ2-3; 10 bases match TRBD2. Germline CDR1 is SGHTA and CDR2 is FQGNSA. Trimming removed 6 bases from V and 2 bases from J; junction bases left unmatched: 11. The CDR3 has 17 amino acids.